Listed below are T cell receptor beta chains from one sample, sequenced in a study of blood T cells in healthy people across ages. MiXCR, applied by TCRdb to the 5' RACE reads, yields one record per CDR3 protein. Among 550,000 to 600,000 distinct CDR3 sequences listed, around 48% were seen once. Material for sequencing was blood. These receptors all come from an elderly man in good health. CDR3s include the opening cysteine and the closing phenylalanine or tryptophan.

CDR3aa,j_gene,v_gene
CASSGWADTQYF,TRBJ2-3,TRBV7-2
CASSILAEGSSYNEQFF,TRBJ2-1,TRBV5-1
CASTPGTGPYNEQFF,TRBJ2-1,TRBV6-5
CASSSRQGVGTNTGELFF,TRBJ2-2,TRBV7-6
CASSSAHYEQYF,TRBJ2-7,TRBV28
CASSPYLAGNRNEQYF,TRBJ2-7,TRBV5-1
CASSQVKGLDSDTQYF,TRBJ2-3,TRBV4-1
CASSYSLYQETQYF,TRBJ2-5,TRBV6-2/TRBV6-3
CASSQAVGTGAHSEKLFF,TRBJ1-4,TRBV4-2
CASSYSSRGRGYTF,TRBJ1-2,TRBV6-2/TRBV6-3
CASSSASGSATGELFF,TRBJ2-2,TRBV7-2
CSAAQGNTEAFF,TRBJ1-1,TRBV20-1
CSVGRQGGGYQYF,TRBJ2-4,TRBV29-1
CASSKPGGLQETQYF,TRBJ2-5,TRBV7-2
CSAWQGPHEQFF,TRBJ2-1,TRBV20-1
CASNTQGASNYGYTF,TRBJ1-2,TRBV5-1
CASSRQNSPLHF,TRBJ1-6,TRBV6-6
CASSFMPGDAGELFF,TRBJ2-2,TRBV7-9
CSASRTSGTSYNEQFF,TRBJ2-1,TRBV20-1
CASSLGAVETQYF,TRBJ2-5,TRBV7-2
CSVEEGGTYNEQYF,TRBJ2-5,TRBV29-1
CSVDGTAREEQYF,TRBJ2-7,TRBV29-1
CASTKGAYNEQFF,TRBJ2-1,TRBV6-2/TRBV6-3
CASSTRSWGSNEQYF,NA,TRBV28
CSAARGDPYNEQFF,TRBJ2-1,TRBV20-1
CASSYDFEIGTDTQYF,TRBJ2-3,TRBV6-6
CATRGAGTGNTEAFF,TRBJ1-1,TRBV10-3
CAGSFTGGGNTEAFF,TRBJ1-1,TRBV7-3
CASRKRTDNTEAFF,TRBJ1-1,TRBV6-6
CASSDFGYNEQFF,TRBJ2-1,TRBV6-4